The following is a TCR beta chain sequence with its context. Its antigen is still unknown. Germline V gene data show CDR1 as SNHLY and CDR2 as FYNNEI. Trimming removed 0 bases at V and 8 bases at J, with 17 bases between. The CDR3 contains 16 residues. The sample is drawn from a study of PD-1 blockade in classical Hodgkin lymphoma. Overall study context: A 3 mg/kg intravenous dose of nivolumab was received by patients every 2 weeks.

Only in-frame clones appear in the TCRdb table, and some are missing; sequencing was by immunoSEQ multiplex PCR. The table lists 50,000 to 65,000 clones, 87% of them singletons, with roughly 8.8% in the top ten. Whole-study findings and limits: A significant rise in TCR diversity by C4D1 was seen for CD4+ but not CD8+ cells.

Stated time point: cycle 4 day 1 (C4D1), after less than 7 weeks of nivolumab. Every patient had relapsed following autologous stem cell transplantation, and cohorts differed in brentuximab vedotin exposure. Complete response, partial response or progressive disease were the best responses. The material sequenced was peripheral blood mononuclear cells (PBMCs), taken before the fourth cycle of nivolumab. This clonotype originated in a human donor with classical Hodgkin lymphoma. The V call is TRBV2, the J call TRBJ2-4; D is uncertain. In DNA, the CDR3 is TGTGCCAGCAGTGAAGCGCTTGGCACCCCGGCGGACATTCAGTACTTC. Amino acid sequence: CASSEALGTPADIQYF.